The rows below give T cell receptor beta chains drawn from one sample of a study of human T cells and chemical hapten exposure. A single record per CDR3 protein comes from TCRdb applying MiXCR to the RACE reads. Of tens of thousands of distinct CDR3 sequences in the sample, about 10% were seen once. The sample was whole blood, taken in connection with sensitization to the hapten diphenylcyclopropenone (DPC). These receptors came from a woman in her fifties or sixties with alopecia areata. Some clones in this sample may be carry-over from other donors' samples. Both conserved end residues are part of each CDR3. Each record gives: V gene, CDR3 length, clone size, J gene, D gene, CDR3 protein, CDR3 DNA. The D gene is left open where the match is weak. Size tells how often a clone was seen (once, few, many) or the class of an expanded clone, and some rows leave it out.

V: TRBV5-1
length: 17
size: few
J: TRBJ1-1
D: TRBD1
CDR3: CASSLHGTGSTNTEAFF
DNA: TGCGCCAGCAGCTTGCACGGGACAGGTAGCACGAACACTGAAGCTTTCTTT

V: TRBV20-1
length: 15
size: -
J: TRBJ2-7
D: TRBD1
CDR3: CSASYRGMFSYEQYF
DNA: TGCAGTGCTAGCTACAGGGGTATGTTCTCCTACGAGCAGTACTTC

V: TRBV20-1
length: 15
size: -
J: TRBJ2-4
D: TRBD2
CDR3: CSAARGGGPKNIQYF
DNA: TGCAGTGCTGCCCGCGGCGGGGGGCCCAAAAACATTCAGTACTTC

V: TRBV12-3/TRBV12-4
length: 16
size: many
J: TRBJ1-1
D: -
CDR3: CASSLRHVSTGTEAFF
DNA: TGTGCCAGCAGTTTAAGGCATGTTTCTACGGGCACTGAAGCTTTCTTT

V: TRBV18
length: 16
size: few
J: TRBJ2-1
D: -
CDR3: CASSPSTQSSYNEQFF
DNA: TGTGCCAGCTCACCGAGTACACAGAGCTCCTACAATGAGCAGTTCTTC

V: TRBV27
length: 14
size: many
J: TRBJ2-7
D: -
CDR3: CASSFDRKAYEQYF
DNA: TGTGCCAGCAGTTTCGACAGGAAAGCCTACGAGCAGTACTTC

V: TRBV15
length: 16
size: -
J: TRBJ2-1
D: -
CDR3: CATSSTPGLSYNEQFF
DNA: TGTGCCACCAGCAGTACCCCTGGTCTCTCCTACAATGAGCAGTTCTTC

V: TRBV9
length: 16
size: few
J: TRBJ2-3
D: TRBD2
CDR3: CASSVTSGSVTDTQYF
DNA: TGTGCCAGCAGCGTTACTAGCGGGAGTGTGACAGATACGCAGTATTTT

V: TRBV20-1
length: 14
size: few
J: TRBJ2-7
D: -
CDR3: CSALGPIRDAEQYF
DNA: TGCAGTGCTCTCGGGCCTATCCGGGACGCCGAGCAGTACTTC

V: TRBV12-3/TRBV12-4
length: 12
size: many
J: TRBJ2-7
D: -
CDR3: CASSTARAEQYF
DNA: TGTGCCAGCAGCACCGCTAGAGCCGAGCAGTACTTC

V: TRBV11-2
length: 17
size: -
J: TRBJ2-5
D: -
CDR3: CASSLSPGLGNQETQYF
DNA: TGTGCCAGCAGCTTAAGTCCGGGACTGGGCAATCAAGAGACCCAGTACTTC

V: TRBV5-1
length: 14
size: many
J: TRBJ2-7
D: -
CDR3: CASSLAGPSYEQYF
DNA: TGCGCCAGCAGCTTGGCGGGACCCTCCTACGAGCAGTACTTC

V: TRBV11-1
length: 11
size: -
J: TRBJ2-7
D: -
CDR3: CASGQGYEQYF
DNA: TGTGCCAGCGGGCAGGGCTACGAGCAGTACTTC

V: TRBV12-3/TRBV12-4
length: 15
size: few
J: TRBJ2-2
D: TRBD2
CDR3: CASSRLAENTGELFF
DNA: TGTGCCAGCAGCAGACTAGCGGAAAACACCGGGGAGCTGTTTTTT

V: TRBV10-3
length: 19
size: many
J: TRBJ1-5
D: -
CDR3: CAISESRSRGWGGNQPQHF
DNA: TGTGCCATCAGTGAGTCGAGATCCCGGGGGTGGGGAGGCAATCAGCCCCAGCATTTT

V: TRBV11-2
length: 15
size: -
J: TRBJ2-7
D: TRBD1
CDR3: CASSLALGQGGEQYF
DNA: TGTGCCAGCAGCTTAGCTCTGGGACAGGGGGGAGAGCAGTACTTC

V: TRBV6-4
length: 14
size: few
J: TRBJ2-3
D: -
CDR3: CASSEEGGTDTQYF
DNA: TGTGCCAGCAGTGAGGAGGGGGGAACAGATACGCAGTATTTT

V: TRBV20-1
length: 15
size: few
J: TRBJ1-2
D: -
CDR3: CSAAGTLVPFYGYTF
DNA: TGCAGTGCGGCGGGGACACTTGTTCCTTTCTATGGCTACACCTTC

V: TRBV12-3/TRBV12-4
length: 14
size: many
J: TRBJ2-3
D: TRBD1
CDR3: CASSPQGGTDTQYF
DNA: TGTGCCAGCAGTCCCCAGGGGGGCACAGATACGCAGTATTTT

V: TRBV7-8
length: 14
size: -
J: TRBJ1-3
D: -
CDR3: CASSLTVPGNTIYF
DNA: TGTGCCAGCAGCCTGACGGTTCCTGGAAACACCATATATTTT